This passage covers 13 T cell receptor beta chains from one sample sequenced in a study of technical replicates of blood from a few donors. Sequencing was performed with immunoSEQ multiplex PCR; in TCRdb, only in-frame clones are kept and a portion is missing. This sample yields more than 65,000 clones, of which nearly 98% are seen a single time; approximately 0.18% belongs to the top ten. The sample comprised T cells isolated from PBMCs. Receptors originate from a human donor in good health.

The chain joins TRBV6-5 to TRBJ2-1; TRBD1 aligns across 10 bases. V lost 4 bases, J lost 0 bases, and 3 bases stayed unmatched. This CDR3 contains 16 residues. In germline, CDR1 is MNHEY, CDR2 SVGAGI. The CDR3 DNA follows: TGTGCCAGCAGTTTCCGGACAGGGGGCTCCTACAATGAGCAGTTCTTC. Its protein is CASSFRTGGSYNEQFF.

The CDR3 reads CAILTGDSYEQYF. CDR3 DNA: TGTGCCATCCTCACAGGGGATTCCTACGAGCAGTACTTC. The chain links TRBV6-1 to TRBJ2-7, with 7 bases aligning to TRBD1. After removal of 10 bases from V and 1 base from J, the junction contained 7 bases not matched to a gene. Germline-derived CDR1 and CDR2 are MNHNS and SASEGT. This CDR3 has 13 amino acids.

This chain links TRBV28 with TRBJ2-2; the D gene is possibly TRBD1 (5 bases). V was cut by 6 bases and J by 0 bases, with 23 bases left in between. The CDR3 runs 19 residues. CDR1 MDHEN and CDR2 SYDVKM come from the germline V gene. The CDR3 is CASRNWVPARTTNTGELFF. The DNA of the CDR3 is TGTGCCAGCAGAAATTGGGTCCCGGCACGGACAACGAACACCGGGGAGCTGTTTTTT.

The chain combines TRBV4-2 with TRBJ1-4; D perhaps matches TRBD1 (6 bases). The germline V gene encodes CDR1 LGHNA and CDR2 YNFKEQ. This CDR3 has 16 residues. V was pared by 2 bases and J by 5 bases, with 15 bases between. The CDR3 DNA reads as TGTGCCAGCAGCCAAAATCCACAGGGACTAAATGAAAAACTGTTTTTT. It is translated as CASSQNPQGLNEKLFF.

V is TRBV5-1 and J is TRBJ2-1; D is possibly TRBD2 (6 bases). V lost 3 bases, J lost 5 bases, and 21 bases lay in between. Germline CDR1 is SGHRS and CDR2 is YFSETQ. The CDR3 covers 17 residues. The DNA for the CDR3 is TGCGCCAGCAGCTACGGAGCTGGGGGGAGTCCCCACAATGAGCAGTTCTTC. Its protein is CASSYGAGGSPHNEQFF.

The chain has TRBV5-4 and TRBJ1-4; D uncertain. V lost 1 base to trimming and J lost 8 bases, with 12 bases between them. This CDR3 spans 14 amino acids. CDR1 and CDR2 from the germline V gene are SGHNT and YYREEE (reference sequence). The CDR3 DNA follows: TGTGCCAGCAGCTTGTGGAAGAGAGGGGAAAAACTGTTTTTT. Translated: CASSLWKRGEKLFF.

The chain links TRBV19 to TRBJ1-4; the D is unclear. The CDR3 length is 14 residues. The V and J ends lost 6 bases and 11 bases respectively, with 19 bases between them. The germline gives CDR1 LNHDA, CDR2 SQIVND (reference sequence). The CDR3 region is CASRLTPSSSKLFF. The CDR3 nucleotides are TGTGCCAGTAGATTGACACCTTCATCGTCCAAACTGTTTTTT.

The V call is TRBV2, the J call TRBJ1-2; 12 bases are shared with TRBD1. The trim removed 2 bases at V and 4 bases at J, leaving 2 bases unmatched. The CDR3 loop spans 15 amino acids. Looked up from germline, CDR1 is SNHLY and CDR2 is FYNNEI. The CDR3 protein is CASSERGQGAYGYTF. The CDR3 DNA follows: TGTGCCAGCAGTGAAAGGGGACAGGGGGCCTATGGCTACACCTTC.

The genes are TRBV28 and TRBJ1-4; 7 nucleotides align to TRBD1. The CDR3 loop spans 15 amino acids. Germline CDR1 is MDHEN and CDR2 is SYDVKM. J lost 5 bases, V lost 6 bases, and 9 bases had no gene match. The CDR3 DNA sequence: TGTGCCAGCAGCCTTCGGACAGGACAAAATGAAAAACTGTTTTTT. Residues: CASSLRTGQNEKLFF.

The chain has TRBV20-1 and TRBJ2-1, with unresolved D. Per the germline V gene, CDR1 is DFQATT and CDR2 is SNEGSKA (reference sequence). The V gene lost 3 bases and the J gene lost 6 bases, with 6 bases spanning the gap. CDR3 size: 11 residues. The CDR3 DNA is TGCAGTGCTAGTCGACTCAATGAGCAGTTCTTC. Translating gives CSASRLNEQFF.

This chain links TRBV6-5 with TRBJ1-1, with D tentatively TRBD1 (6 bases). CDR3 length equals 14 residues. The germline gives CDR1 MNHEY, CDR2 SVGAGI. Between the trimmed V and J ends, which lost 4 bases and 1 base, there was a span of 10 bases. This chain's CDR3 is CASSLQGQNTEAFF. In DNA, the CDR3 is TGTGCCAGCAGTTTACAGGGACAGAACACTGAAGCTTTCTTT.

The J gene is TRBJ1-1, the V gene TRBV2; D ambiguous. V lost 6 bases and J lost 0, with 14 bases in between. The CDR3 is made up of 15 amino acids. In germline, CDR1 is SNHLY, CDR2 FYNNEI. The CDR3 sequence: CASSAHNRMNTEAFF. The CDR3 region has the DNA TGTGCCAGCAGCGCTCACAACCGAATGAACACTGAAGCTTTCTTT.

This clone showed up just once. The J gene is TRBJ1-1, the V gene TRBV7-2; D is unclear. V gave up 3 bases and J gave up 3 bases, with 8 bases separating them. Germline V CDR1 and CDR2: SGHTA, FQGNSA. The CDR3 runs 13 residues. CDR3 protein: CASSFVVDTEAFF. The CDR3 coding sequence is TGTGCCAGCAGCTTTGTAGTGGACACTGAAGCTTTCTTT.